This T cell receptor beta chain is from a study of early T cells in non-severe SARS-CoV-2 infection. Overall study: Sequencing targeted bulk RNA from unsorted whole blood, leaving chains unpaired.

TCRdb redid the calling of the 5' RACE reads with MiXCR, one entry per CDR3 protein. The sample includes tens of thousands of distinct CDR3 sequences, roughly an eighth of them seen just once. The germline CDR1 and CDR2 sequences are SGHTA and FQGNSA. The CDR3 is made up of 15 amino acids. The J segment lost 8 bases and the V segment lost 5 bases, leaving 10 bases of the junction unmatched. The sample comprised whole blood. This sequence originates from an adult who was a healthcare worker with PCR-confirmed SARS-CoV-2 infection or an uninfected control (not recorded which). J is TRBJ1-2 and V is TRBV7-2; 11 positions match TRBD1. DNA of the CDR3: TGTGCCAGCAGCCCCATCCGGGGACAGGGGGGAGGCTACACCTTC. It translates to CASSPIRGQGGGYTF.